The 7 T cell receptor beta chains listed next were all sequenced from one sample in a study of T cells in women clearing cervical HPV infection. Generated by immunoSEQ multiplex PCR, the TCRdb table keeps only in-frame clones and is missing some. The sample has under 45,000 clones. Sequencing was carried out using blood buffy coat. The receptors originated from a woman between 18 and 70 years old with a cervical HPV16 infection that either progressed to CIN3+ or cleared (not recorded which).

Comment on this clone: From the germline J gene comes the end of the CDR3, since the read stops 3 residues before it. This chain connects TRBV7-2 to TRBJ1-2; D perhaps matches TRBD1 (5 bases). In germline, CDR1 is SGHTA, CDR2 FQGNSA. The CDR3 sequence is 15 residues long. The CDR3 reads CASSLTSGGSYEYTF. The sequenced part of the CDR3 DNA is TGTGCCAGCAGCCTAACCAGCGGGGGGTCCTACGAG. Complete variable domain (other parts from reference TRBV7-2 and TRBJ1-2): GAGVSQSPSNKVTEKGKDVELRCDPISGHTALYWYRQSLGQGLEFLIYFQGNSAPDKSGLPSDRFSAERTGGSVSTLTIQRTQQEDSAVYLCASSLTSGGSYEYTFGSGTRLTVV.

For this clone: The CDR3 end lies 3 residues beyond the end of the read and is filled in from the germline J gene. The V gene is TRBV5-1, the J gene TRBJ2-3, with 8 bases that match TRBD1. This CDR3 has 15 residues. Germline V lookup: CDR1 SGHRS, CDR2 YFSETQ. V trimming: 0 bases; J trimming: 4 bases; junction bases outside the gene matches: 4. This chain's CDR3 is CASSLGAGGADTQYF. The sequenced part of the CDR3 DNA is TGCGCCAGCAGCTTGGGGGCAGGGGGCGCAGATACG.

With regard to this clone: The read terminates 3 residues before the CDR3 end, so the remaining end is supplied by the germline J gene. This chain links TRBV5-6 with TRBJ2-2; D is unclear. Trimming left V 1 base short and J 3 bases short, with 10 bases between. CDR1 is SGHDT, CDR2 YYEEEE, per germline. The CDR3 consists of 15 residues. The DNA read from the CDR3 is TGTGCCAGCAGCTTGTCGGGTCTGGACACCGGGGAG. Protein: CASSLSGLDTGE. The complete CDR3 protein is CASSLSGLDTGELFF.

As for this clone: The read terminates 3 residues ahead of where the CDR3 ends, so the germline J gene completes it. This sequence joins TRBV2 and TRBJ1-1, with 11 positions matching TRBD1. V shed 4 bases and J 7 bases; nucleotides not matched to a gene: 5. Germline values: CDR1 SNHLY, CDR2 FYNNEI. The CDR3 consists of 14 residues. CDR3 protein: CASSGGTGGGEAFF. CDR3 DNA (partial): TGTGCCAGCAGTGGAGGGACAGGGGGTGGTGAA.

This CDR3 reads CAISESNVGLNYGQYF. The DNA read from the CDR3 is TGTGCCATCAGTGAGTCGAACGTAGGTCTGAACTATGGT. The V call is TRBV10-3, the J call TRBJ2-4; D gene ambiguous. The missing CDR3 end, 3 residues past where the read stops, is filled in from the germline J gene. The CDR3 spans 16 residues. Germline loops: CDR1 ENHRY, CDR2 SYGVKD.

Points on this clone: The read terminates 3 residues before the CDR3 end, so the remaining end is supplied by the germline J gene. The gene calls are TRBV6-4 and TRBJ2-7; 9 positions agree with TRBD1. In germline, CDR1 is MRHNA, CDR2 SNTAGT. V lost 2 bases and J lost 2; bases outside the gene matches: 13. CDR3 size: 18 residues. The chain's CDR3 is CASSDPRTGALWAYEQYF. The covered CDR3 bases are TGTGCCAGCAGTGACCCAAGGACAGGGGCCCTGTGGGCCTACGAG.

Of note for this clone: The missing CDR3 end, 3 residues past where the read stops, is filled in from the germline J gene. The V gene is TRBV27, the J gene TRBJ2-7, with 11 positions matching TRBD2. The germline CDR1 and CDR2 sequences are MNHEY and SMNVEV (reference sequence). This CDR3 contains 16 residues. Trimming at V came to 4 bases and at J to 3 bases, leaving 8 bases not matched to a gene. The sequenced CDR3 bases are TGTGCCAGCAGTTCCCTAGCGGGAGGCATCTTCTACGAG. Translation gives CASSSLAGGIFYE. The whole CDR3 region reads CASSSLAGGIFYEQYF.